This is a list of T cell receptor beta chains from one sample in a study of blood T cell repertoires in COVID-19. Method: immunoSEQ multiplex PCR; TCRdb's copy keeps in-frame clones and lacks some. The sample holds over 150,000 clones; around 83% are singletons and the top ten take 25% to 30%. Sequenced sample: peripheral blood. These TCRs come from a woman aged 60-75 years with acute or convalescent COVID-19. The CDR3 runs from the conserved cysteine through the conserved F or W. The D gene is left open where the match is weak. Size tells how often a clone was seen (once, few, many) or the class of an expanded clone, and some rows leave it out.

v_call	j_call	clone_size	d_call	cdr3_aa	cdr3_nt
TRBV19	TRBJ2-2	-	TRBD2	CASSSGGAPPGELFF	TGTGCCAGTAGTAGCGGGGGGGCCCCCCCCGGGGAGCTGTTTTTT
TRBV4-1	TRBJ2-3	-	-	CASSPTRGGTVDTQYF	TGCGCCAGCAGCCCCACGCGCGGGGGCACAGTAGATACGCAGTATTTT
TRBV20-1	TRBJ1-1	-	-	CSAGELVEAFF	TGCAGTGCAGGGGAACTCGTGGAAGCTTTCTTT
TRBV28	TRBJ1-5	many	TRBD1	CASSYEGANQPQHF	TGTGCCAGCAGTTATGAGGGGGCTAATCAGCCCCAGCATTTT
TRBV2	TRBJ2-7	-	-	CASKREPYEQYF	TGTGCCAGTAAAAGGGAGCCCTACGAGCAGTACTTC
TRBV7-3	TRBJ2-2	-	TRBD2	CASSSSGGPTGELFF	TGTGCCAGCAGCTCTAGCGGGGGGCCGACCGGGGAGCTGTTTTTT
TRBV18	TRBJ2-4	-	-	CASSATDIQYF	TGTGCCAGCTCCGCTACGGACATTCAGTACTTC
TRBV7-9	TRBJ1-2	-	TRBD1	CASSPPGTGTYGYTF	TGTGCCAGCAGCCCCCCCGGGACAGGGACCTATGGCTACACCTTC
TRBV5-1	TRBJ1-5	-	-	CASIPRRGPLGNQPQHF	TGCGCCAGCATCCCCCGGCGGGGACCCTTGGGCAATCAGCCCCAGCATTTT
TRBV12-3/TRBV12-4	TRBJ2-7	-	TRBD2	CASSLGGSYEQYF	TGTGCCAGCAGTTTGGGGGGGTCCTACGAGCAGTACTTC
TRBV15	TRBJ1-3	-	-	CATSKRRSSGNTIYF	TGTGCCACCAGCAAGAGACGGAGCTCTGGAAACACCATATATTTT
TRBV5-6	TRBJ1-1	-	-	CASSPQTPGHLNTEAFF	TGTGCCAGCAGCCCACAGACGCCGGGACACCTGAACACTGAAGCTTTCTTT
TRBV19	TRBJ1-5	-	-	CASSPYTAGGQPQHF	TGTGCCAGTAGTCCCTATACCGCCGGTGGTCAGCCCCAGCATTTT
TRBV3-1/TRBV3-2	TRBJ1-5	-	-	CASSHRQGNNQPQHF	TGTGCCAGCAGCCACAGGCAGGGAAACAATCAGCCCCAGCATTTT
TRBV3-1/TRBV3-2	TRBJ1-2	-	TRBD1	CASYNRGGGYTF	TGTGCCAGCTATAACAGGGGAGGTGGCTACACCTTC
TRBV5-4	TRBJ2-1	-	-	CASSLLGGAYNEQFF	TGTGCCAGCAGCTTACTAGGGGGAGCTTACAATGAGCAGTTCTTC
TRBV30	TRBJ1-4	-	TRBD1	CAWSVPRDRRLGHEKLFF	TGTGCCTGGAGTGTACCTAGGGACAGACGCTTGGGACATGAAAAACTGTTTTTT
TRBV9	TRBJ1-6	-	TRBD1	CASSPRGGGNSPLHF	TGTGCCAGCAGCCCCCGAGGGGGCGGGAATTCACCCCTCCACTTT
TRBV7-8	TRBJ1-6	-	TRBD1	CASSSWGQGNSPLHF	TGTGCCAGCAGCTCATGGGGACAGGGCAATTCACCCCTCCACTTT
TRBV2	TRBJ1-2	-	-	CASSGGVNMDGYTF	TGTGCCAGCAGTGGGGGGGTAAACATGGATGGCTACACCTTC
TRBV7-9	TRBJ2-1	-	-	CASRPNNRVWSYNEQFF	TGTGCCAGCAGACCAAATAACAGGGTTTGGTCCTACAATGAGCAGTTCTTC
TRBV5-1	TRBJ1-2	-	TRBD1	CASSPTSRQGDGYTF	TGCGCCAGCAGTCCTACTTCACGACAGGGAGATGGCTACACCTTC
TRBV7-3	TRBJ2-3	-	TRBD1	CASSLMGQGVDTQYF	TGTGCCAGCAGCTTAATGGGACAGGGGGTAGATACGCAGTATTTT
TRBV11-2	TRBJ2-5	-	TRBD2	CASSPYGGGVKETQYF	TGTGCCAGCAGCCCTTACGGGGGGGGAGTGAAAGAGACCCAGTACTTC
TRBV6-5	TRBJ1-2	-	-	CARESPDYGYTF	TGTGCCAGAGAAAGCCCTGACTATGGCTACACCTTC
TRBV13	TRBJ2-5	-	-	CASSRGKEAQYF	TGTGCCAGCAGCCGCGGGAAGGAGGCCCAGTACTTC
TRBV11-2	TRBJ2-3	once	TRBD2	CASSLGRGDPRDTQYF	TGTGCCAGCAGCTTAGGGCGGGGGGATCCGCGGGATACGCAGTATTTT
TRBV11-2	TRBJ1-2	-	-	CASSPDLRFGGYTF	TGTGCCAGCAGCCCAGATCTGCGGTTCGGTGGCTACACCTTC
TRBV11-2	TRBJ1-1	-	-	CASSSRDGSTEAFF	TGTGCCAGCAGTTCCCGGGACGGGAGCACTGAAGCTTTCTTT
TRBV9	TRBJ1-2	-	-	CASSGSPQGGLSYGYTF	TGTGCCAGCAGCGGGAGCCCCCAGGGAGGACTGAGCTATGGCTACACCTTC
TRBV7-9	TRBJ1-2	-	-	CASSPGNYGYTF	TGTGCCAGCAGCCCAGGCAACTATGGCTACACCTTC
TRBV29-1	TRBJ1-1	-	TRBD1	CSVGTTGWNTEAFF	TGCAGCGTTGGGACGACAGGGTGGAACACTGAAGCTTTCTTT
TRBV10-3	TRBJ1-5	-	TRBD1	CATSGQGNQPQHF	TGTGCCACCTCGGGACAGGGGAATCAGCCCCAGCATTTT
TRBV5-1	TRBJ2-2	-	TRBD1	CASSLVPGGVQDTGELFF	TGCGCCAGCAGCTTGGTGCCAGGGGGAGTTCAGGACACCGGGGAGCTGTTTTTT
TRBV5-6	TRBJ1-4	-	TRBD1	CASSSQGGGTNEKLFF	TGTGCCAGCAGCTCCCAGGGGGGTGGAACTAATGAAAAACTGTTTTTT
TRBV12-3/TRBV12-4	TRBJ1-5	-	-	CASNFGTQPQHF	TGTGCCAGCAATTTCGGTACTCAGCCCCAGCATTTT
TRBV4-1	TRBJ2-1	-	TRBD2	CASSQWLAGGNEQFF	TGCGCCAGCAGCCAATGGCTAGCGGGGGGGAATGAGCAGTTCTTC
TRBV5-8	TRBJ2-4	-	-	CASSLPGLSPKNIQYF	TGTGCCAGCAGCTTGCCAGGACTTAGTCCCAAAAACATTCAGTACTTC
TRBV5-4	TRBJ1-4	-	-	CASSLNPRTQNEKLFF	TGTGCCAGCAGCCTCAACCCCCGGACACAGAATGAAAAACTGTTTTTT
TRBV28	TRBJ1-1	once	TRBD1	CASSSGQGAEAFF	TGTGCCAGCAGTTCCGGACAGGGGGCTGAAGCTTTCTTT
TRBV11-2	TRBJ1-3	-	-	CASSSLRAQPPGNTIYF	TGTGCCAGCAGCTCCCTCCGAGCGCAACCACCCGGGAACACCATATATTTT
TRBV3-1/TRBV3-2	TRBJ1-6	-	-	CASSPLTGNSPLHF	TGTGCCAGCAGCCCCCTGACGGGAAATTCACCCCTCCACTTT
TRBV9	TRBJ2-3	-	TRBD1	CASSGGQGADTQYF	TGTGCCAGCAGCGGGGGACAGGGAGCAGATACGCAGTATTTT
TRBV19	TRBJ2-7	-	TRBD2	CASSTGGSEQYF	TGTGCCAGTAGTACCGGGGGGAGCGAGCAGTACTTC
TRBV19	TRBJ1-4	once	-	CASALTGFRDDREKLFF	TGTGCCAGCGCCCTCACAGGGTTTCGGGATGATCGTGAAAAACTGTTTTTT
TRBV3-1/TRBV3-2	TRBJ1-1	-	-	CASSDRTANTEAFF	TGTGCCAGCAGCGACCGGACAGCCAACACTGAAGCTTTCTTT
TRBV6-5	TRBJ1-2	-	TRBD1	CATLEQGFQDGYTF	TGTGCCACCTTAGAACAGGGGTTTCAGGATGGCTACACCTTC
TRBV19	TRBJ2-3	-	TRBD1	CASSILGQGKDTQYF	TGTGCCAGTAGTATCCTGGGACAGGGTAAAGATACGCAGTATTTT
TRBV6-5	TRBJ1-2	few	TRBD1	CASSYSKGALGGYTF	TGTGCCAGCAGTTACTCAAAGGGGGCCTTAGGTGGCTACACCTTC
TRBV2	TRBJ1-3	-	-	CASSELPAGIGNTIYF	TGTGCCAGCAGTGAGTTACCCGCAGGGATAGGGAACACCATATATTTT
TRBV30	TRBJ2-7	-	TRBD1	CAWSGAGQAFYEQYF	TGTGCCTGGAGTGGGGCGGGACAGGCGTTCTACGAGCAGTACTTC
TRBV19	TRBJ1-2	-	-	CASSQRGPPWGYTF	TGTGCCAGTAGTCAGCGGGGCCCGCCCTGGGGCTACACCTTC
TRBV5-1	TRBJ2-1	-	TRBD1	CASSQLGGVGNEQFF	TGCGCCAGCAGCCAACTAGGGGGCGTAGGAAATGAGCAGTTCTTC
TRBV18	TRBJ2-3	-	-	CASSPADRSSTDTQYF	TGTGCCAGCTCACCTGCGGACAGATCTAGCACAGATACGCAGTATTTT
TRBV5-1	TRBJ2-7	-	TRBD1	CASSPGRQGGMYEQYF	TGCGCCAGCAGCCCCGGGCGACAGGGCGGTATGTACGAGCAGTACTTC
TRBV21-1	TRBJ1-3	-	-	CASSNHQVCFNSGNTIYF	TGTGCCAGCAGCAATCATCAGGTATGCTTCAACTCTGGAAACACCATATATTTT
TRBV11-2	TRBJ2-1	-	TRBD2	CASSLGGTSGYNEQFF	TGTGCCAGCAGCTTAGGGGGGACTAGCGGATACAATGAGCAGTTCTTC
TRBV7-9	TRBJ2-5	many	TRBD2	CASSPKTSGASGETQYF	TGTGCCAGCAGCCCCAAGACTAGCGGGGCCTCGGGAGAGACCCAGTACTTC
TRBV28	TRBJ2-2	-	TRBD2	CASSSSGLAGNTGELFF	TGTGCCAGCAGCTCCTCCGGACTAGCGGGGAACACCGGGGAGCTGTTTTTT
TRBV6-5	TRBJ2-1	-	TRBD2	CASYTGTSLGNEQFF	TGTGCCAGCTATACCGGGACTAGCCTGGGCAATGAGCAGTTCTTC